This is a list of T cell receptor beta chains from one sample in a study of OX40 agonist ivuxolimab in advanced cancers. Libraries were prepared by immunoSEQ multiplex PCR; TCRdb keeps only in-frame clonotypes and omits some of them. The sample has 25,000 or so clones, around nine tenths seen once; the top ten hold 9.6%. Sequenced here: CD4+ or CD8+ T cells sorted from blood, sampled in a trial of the OX40 agonist ivuxolimab. These receptors were obtained from an adult with an advanced solid tumor such as melanoma, head and neck, liver or kidney cancer. Both conserved end residues are part of each CDR3. Fields, in order: clone size, V gene, J gene, D gene, CDR3 protein, CDR3 DNA. A D gene is named only where the DNA matches it firmly. Some rows mark clone size as missing; the rest say once, few, many or name a class of expanded clone.

size: NA; V: TRBV10-1; J: TRBJ1-1; D: TRBD1; CDR3: CASSASRGQGDTEAFF; DNA: TGCGCCAGCAGCGCTTCCAGGGGGCAGGGGGACACTGAAGCTTTCTTT
size: NA; V: TRBV7-9; J: TRBJ1-3; D: NA; CDR3: CASSHHRAGARGNTIYF; DNA: TGTGCCAGCAGCCACCACAGGGCAGGGGCGAGGGGAAACACCATATATTTT
size: NA; V: TRBV20-1; J: TRBJ2-7; D: NA; CDR3: CSAIESYEQYF; DNA: TGCAGTGCCATAGAGTCCTACGAGCAGTACTTC
size: once; V: TRBV2; J: TRBJ2-7; D: NA; CDR3: CASNPDGYEQYF; DNA: TGTGCCAGCAACCCGGACGGCTACGAGCAGTACTTC
size: NA; V: TRBV5-1; J: TRBJ2-1; D: NA; CDR3: CASSLGLSYNEQFF; DNA: TGCGCCAGCAGCTTGGGACTGTCGTACAATGAGCAGTTCTTC
size: once; V: TRBV19; J: TRBJ1-1; D: NA; CDR3: CASSKYRDNPEAFF; DNA: TGTGCCAGTAGCAAATACAGGGACAATCCTGAAGCTTTCTTT
size: NA; V: TRBV28; J: TRBJ2-3; D: TRBD1; CDR3: CASSPQGAGTDTQYF; DNA: TGTGCCAGCAGCCCACAGGGGGCCGGCACAGATACGCAGTATTTT
size: NA; V: TRBV19; J: TRBJ2-5; D: TRBD2; CDR3: CASSKTSEPKTQYF; DNA: TGTGCCAGTAGTAAGACTAGCGAGCCAAAGACCCAGTACTTC
size: NA; V: TRBV30; J: TRBJ1-2; D: TRBD1; CDR3: CAWSTRDRGYTF; DNA: TGTGCCTGGAGTACGCGGGACAGAGGCTACACCTTC
size: NA; V: TRBV6-1; J: TRBJ2-3; D: NA; CDR3: CASSERGRATDTQYF; DNA: TGTGCCAGCAGTGAAAGGGGCAGGGCCACAGATACGCAGTATTTT
size: NA; V: TRBV2; J: TRBJ2-7; D: NA; CDR3: CASSDARFSYEQYF; DNA: TGTGCCAGCAGTGATGCCAGGTTCTCCTACGAGCAGTACTTC
size: few; V: TRBV11-2; J: TRBJ1-1; D: NA; CDR3: CASSLLQRPGGLAFF; DNA: TGTGCCAGCAGCTTACTCCAGCGCCCTGGGGGGCTGGCTTTCTTT
size: NA; V: TRBV7-9; J: TRBJ2-7; D: NA; CDR3: CASSLGGTAAYEQYF; DNA: TGTGCCAGCAGCTTAGGCGGGACGGCCGCCTACGAGCAGTACTTC
size: NA; V: TRBV5-8; J: TRBJ1-4; D: NA; CDR3: CASSLLVAVTNEKLFF; DNA: TGTGCCAGCAGCCTCTTAGTAGCAGTGACTAATGAAAAACTGTTTTTT
size: NA; V: TRBV7-3; J: TRBJ1-3; D: NA; CDR3: CASGTGSDTIYF; DNA: TGTGCCAGCGGGACTGGGAGTGACACCATATATTTT
size: NA; V: TRBV28; J: TRBJ2-7; D: TRBD2; CDR3: CASRGVGSNEQYF; DNA: TGTGCCAGCCGGGGGGTGGGAAGTAACGAGCAGTACTTC
size: NA; V: TRBV2; J: TRBJ1-4; D: NA; CDR3: CASTVGSTEKLFF; DNA: TGTGCCAGCACTGTGGGTTCAACCGAAAAACTGTTTTTT
size: once; V: TRBV6-1; J: TRBJ1-4; D: TRBD1; CDR3: CASSWGTGNEKLFF; DNA: TGTGCCAGCAGCTGGGGGACAGGGAATGAAAAACTGTTTTTT
size: NA; V: TRBV6-4; J: TRBJ2-7; D: NA; CDR3: CARNASLGRTYEQYF; DNA: TGTGCCAGGAATGCATCGTTAGGGCGCACCTACGAGCAGTACTTC
size: NA; V: TRBV5-6; J: TRBJ2-2; D: NA; CDR3: CASRPTYSTGELFF; DNA: TGTGCCAGCAGGCCCACCTATAGTACCGGGGAGCTGTTTTTT
size: NA; V: TRBV30; J: TRBJ2-7; D: TRBD2; CDR3: CAWSGSGAYSSYEQYF; DNA: TGTGCCTGGAGTGGTAGCGGGGCGTATTCCTCCTACGAGCAGTACTTC
size: NA; V: TRBV6-5; J: TRBJ2-2; D: NA; CDR3: CASTRGYDTGELFF; DNA: TGTGCCAGCACTCGAGGGTATGACACCGGGGAGCTGTTTTTT
size: NA; V: TRBV19; J: TRBJ2-3; D: NA; CDR3: CASSMGFSVSTDTQYF; DNA: TGTGCCAGTAGTATGGGCTTTAGCGTTAGCACAGATACGCAGTATTTT
size: NA; V: TRBV30; J: TRBJ2-7; D: TRBD1; CDR3: CAWSVGTGTYEQYF; DNA: TGTGCCTGGAGTGTCGGGACAGGGACCTACGAGCAGTACTTC
size: once; V: TRBV28; J: TRBJ1-5; D: NA; CDR3: CASSGPGALSNQPQHF; DNA: TGTGCCAGCAGTGGCCCGGGGGCGCTGAGCAATCAGCCCCAGCATTTT
size: NA; V: TRBV27; J: TRBJ1-1; D: NA; CDR3: CASSFGYMNTEAFF; DNA: TGTGCCAGCAGTTTCGGTTACATGAACACTGAAGCTTTCTTT
size: NA; V: TRBV15; J: TRBJ2-1; D: NA; CDR3: CATSIMSEQFF; DNA: TGTGCCACCAGCATTATGAGTGAGCAGTTCTTC
size: NA; V: TRBV15; J: TRBJ1-1; D: NA; CDR3: CATSSRGLNTEAFF; DNA: TGTGCCACCAGCAGCCGGGGTCTGAACACTGAAGCTTTCTTT
size: NA; V: TRBV2; J: TRBJ2-1; D: NA; CDR3: CASSAVSSYNEQFF; DNA: TGTGCCAGCAGCGCAGTTAGCTCCTACAATGAGCAGTTCTTC
size: NA; V: TRBV18; J: TRBJ2-7; D: NA; CDR3: CASSPQQASYEQYF; DNA: TGTGCCAGCTCACCACAACAGGCCTCCTACGAGCAGTACTTC
size: NA; V: TRBV5-6; J: TRBJ2-1; D: NA; CDR3: CASSFWGNEQFF; DNA: TGTGCCAGCAGCTTTTGGGGCAATGAGCAGTTCTTC
size: once; V: TRBV15; J: TRBJ2-3; D: TRBD2; CDR3: CATSRRTSGRDTQYF; DNA: TGTGCCACCAGCCGCCGGACTAGCGGGAGGGATACGCAGTATTTT
size: NA; V: TRBV7-9; J: TRBJ2-3; D: TRBD1; CDR3: CASSLGQGDADTQYF; DNA: TGTGCCAGCAGCTTGGGGCAGGGGGACGCAGATACGCAGTATTTT
size: NA; V: TRBV15; J: TRBJ1-1; D: TRBD1; CDR3: CATRDREALSEAFF; DNA: TGTGCCACCAGGGACAGGGAAGCGCTCTCTGAAGCTTTCTTT
size: NA; V: TRBV19; J: TRBJ2-1; D: TRBD1; CDR3: CASSIRDREREQFF; DNA: TGTGCCAGTAGTATCCGGGACAGGGAAAGGGAGCAGTTCTTC
size: NA; V: TRBV6-5; J: TRBJ2-2; D: TRBD1; CDR3: CASSRQGNTGELFF; DNA: TGTGCCAGCAGCCGACAGGGAAACACCGGGGAGCTGTTTTTT
size: NA; V: TRBV27; J: TRBJ1-1; D: TRBD1; CDR3: CASSLMGGQYSEAFF; DNA: TGTGCCAGCAGTTTAATGGGGGGACAGTATTCTGAAGCTTTCTTT
size: few; V: TRBV7-9; J: TRBJ2-3; D: NA; CDR3: CASSLVDTQYF; DNA: TGTGCCAGCAGCTTAGTAGATACGCAGTATTTT
size: once; V: TRBV6-5; J: TRBJ1-2; D: NA; CDR3: CASSSLYGYTF; DNA: TGTGCCAGCAGTTCTCTCTATGGCTACACCTTC
size: NA; V: TRBV7-9; J: TRBJ2-1; D: NA; CDR3: CASSLVQGSRFDEQFF; DNA: TGTGCCAGCAGCTTAGTTCAAGGCTCAAGGTTCGATGAGCAGTTCTTC
size: NA; V: TRBV4-1; J: TRBJ1-2; D: NA; CDR3: CASSQARNYGYTF; DNA: TGCGCCAGCAGCCAAGCCAGGAACTATGGCTACACCTTC
size: NA; V: TRBV7-6; J: TRBJ2-1; D: TRBD1; CDR3: CASSLLGQPGNEQFF; DNA: TGTGCCAGCAGCTTATTGGGACAGCCGGGGAATGAGCAGTTCTTC
size: NA; V: TRBV4-3; J: TRBJ2-3; D: NA; CDR3: CASSQKWSTQYF; DNA: TGCGCCAGCAGCCAAAAGTGGAGCACGCAGTATTTT
size: NA; V: TRBV6-1; J: TRBJ2-6; D: NA; CDR3: CASSVHRDNVLTF; DNA: TGTGCCAGCAGTGTTCACAGGGACAACGTCCTGACTTTC
size: NA; V: TRBV18; J: TRBJ1-6; D: NA; CDR3: CASSTSTSINSPLHF; DNA: TGTGCCAGCTCAACCTCGACGAGTATTAATTCACCCCTCCACTTT